This TCR beta chain derives from a study of cytomegalovirus exposure and HLA in healthy donors (dated 2017 in TCRdb). Study-wide context: An earlier analysis of approximately 640 of the donors reported more than 250 Gb of sequence data and 100 million to 130 million unique TCR beta sequences from about 180 million T cells. An early release covering 500 to 750 HLA-typed donors comprised 300 to 350 gigabases of sequencing data and roughly 85 million unique TCR sequences. Among the 398 genotyped donors, approximately 76% belonged to the genetic ancestry cluster associated with self-reported Caucasian donors. The aim of the study was to test whether cataloging public T cell receptors could identify signatures of past pathogen exposure. The T cell repertoires of 666 subjects were profiled by immunosequencing and related to cytomegalovirus serostatus. A separate validation cohort of 90 to 150 different subjects was used in addition to the approximately 700-subject first cohort. The study combined high-throughput TCR immunosequencing, statistical association of individual TCRs with disease status, and machine learning to predict cytomegalovirus infection status. To study patterns of TCR occurrence, a later analysis re-analyzed previously published TCR beta repertoires from more than 550 donors and added high-resolution HLA genotyping. Rather than using new phenotypic data, the later analysis identified candidate immune exposures from TCR beta sequences and from how often those sequences occurred across donors. To decide whether each TCR beta V gene segment behaved as functional or pseudogenic, an earlier analysis of approximately 600 of the donors relied on high-throughput TCR beta sequencing. Donor age, sex, ethnicity and CMV serostatus were compiled alongside the repertoire data. A later genetic analysis took genome-wide SNP genotypes for about 55% of the 666 donors and used that subset as a discovery cohort. Every discovery cohort repertoire had been produced on one sequencing platform. Both class I and class II loci were covered by HLA typing, at four-digit resolution. The number of donors typed differed by locus, with 629-630 for A, B, C, DRB1 and DQB1, roughly 550 for DQA1, 606 for DPA1, and about 450 for DPB1. Because of strong linkage in the cohort, 4 to 6 DR-DQ haplotypes were treated as single units for association and clustering. On average, roughly 200,000 unique TCR beta nucleotide sequences were sequenced per donor among 398 genotyped donors of the cohort, with 15% to 20% of those sequences being non-productive.

The germline V gene (reference sequence) supplies CDR1 MNHEY and CDR2 SMNVEV. The CDR3 contains 14 residues, cysteine and phenylalanine counted. The DNA shown is the 42-base CDR3, in frame from base 1. V lost 4 bases and J lost 5 bases, and the count of bases not matched to a germline gene is 6. The cohort consisted of 600 or so healthy bone marrow donors. Cohort members were all nominally healthy when sampled, although unrecorded immune exposures were likely present. The donor tested CMV seropositive and was one of the 289 seropositive cohort members. A peripheral blood sample was collected from each donor, and TCR beta sequencing was performed on peripheral blood mononuclear cells. The Qiagen DNeasy Blood Extraction Kit was used to extract genomic DNA from the blood cell samples. Study-wide conclusions, independent of this receptor: Only TCR beta chains were sequenced in this cohort, and the absence of alpha or paired-chain data limited detectable features. According to a later analysis, parvovirus B19, influenza, CMV and Epstein-Barr virus appeared linked to several top co-occurrence clusters. A group of highly shared sequence variants was considered likely to be a technical artifact of the sequencing pipeline. Specific HLA alleles were associated with 15,000 to 20,000 TCR beta sequences at a false discovery rate of 0.05 in a later analysis. While some public TCRs were present in many individuals, most TCR sequences turned up only very rarely across donors. Because HLA typing was unavailable for some donors at each locus, only the typed subset was used in association tests. Because the 87-base-pair reads could not distinguish some IMGT-functional V segments, including TRBV6-2 and TRBV6-3, those segments were excluded. In a later analysis, HLA-associated TCR beta chains showed more clonal expansion and lower generation probabilities than non-associated chains that were equally common. The presence/absence analyses assumed that sequencing depth was roughly uniform across donors, and that assumption may not be true. V-gene and J-gene trimming of TCR beta chains was associated with a missense DCLRE1C variant in a later genetic analysis, and the association was replicated in an independent cohort. The earlier analysis of almost 600 of the donors excluded 15 to 20 rarely observed V segments, including chromosome 9 orphons, because counts were too low. Three of the identified cytomegalovirus-associated TCR beta chains were confirmed in vitro to be specific for cytomegalovirus antigens. In a later analysis, most CMV-associated TCR beta chains were found to appear HLA-restricted, with HLA associations seemingly driven largely by CMV exposure. The classifier was reported to diagnose cytomegalovirus status with high specificity and sensitivity in both the original cohort and the validation cohort. It was suggested by the authors that the approach could potentially be generalized to other disease states and immunological phenotypes. The study gave a list of some 150 TCR beta chains associated with cytomegalovirus. For the cohort, immune exposure information was limited to CMV serostatus. When HLA alleles, especially DR and DQ, strongly co-occurred, TCR associations were difficult to assign to individual alleles. Correlated functional status among segregating V segments might be attributable to linkage disequilibrium, but an unknown experimental factor could not be ruled out. In an earlier analysis of several hundred of the donors, most TCR beta V segments were observed in productive rearrangements about 90% or about 30% of the time, broadly matching IMGT annotations. A later analysis found that TCR association rates varied across HLA loci, with DRB1 alleles showing the most associated TCRs and HLA-C alleles the fewest. A later genetic analysis reported fewer N-insertions in productive TCRs among donors in an Asian-associated ancestry cluster than the roughly 700-donor mean. A further reported finding was that TCR beta sequences accurately predicted the HLA-A and HLA-B alleles for most subjects in the first cohort.

Libraries were prepared through the immunoSEQ multiplex PCR assay. A mixture of 60 forward primers for TCR Vbeta segments and 13 reverse primers for TCR Jbeta segments was used in the multiplex PCR. The CDR3 region of rearranged TCR beta genes was amplified from genomic DNA with a multiplex PCR assay. Amplified TCR beta libraries were sequenced as 87-base-pair reads on the Illumina HiSeq System. The original methods were these. In a later analysis, tens of millions of unique TCR beta chains were counted across the 500 to 850 repertoires, and roughly 10 million of these chains were shared by at least two donors. Raw reads were error-corrected and collapsed into unique sequences with a nearest-neighbor algorithm that merged closely related sequences to remove PCR and sequencing errors. CDR3 sequences were aligned to IMGT reference sequences to assign V, D and J gene segments. For a sequence to be retained, at least a six-nucleotide match to both a V gene segment and a J gene segment was required. Rearrangements were classified as productive when the CDR3 lacked stop codons and remained in frame with V and J, and all other rearrangements were classified as non-productive. CDR3 was defined according to IMGT convention as the region running from the second conserved V-encoded cysteine to the conserved J-encoded phenylalanine. The earlier analysis of 550 to 650 of the donors excluded any sequence lacking an unambiguous match to a single V gene segment. In an earlier analysis of almost 600 of the donors, a V segment was called functional when productive rearrangements were above 56.7%, and segregating when the standard deviation between donors exceeded 5%. A statistical classification framework was built to diagnose cytomegalovirus status from the catalog of TCR beta chain sequences. In a later analysis, TCR nucleotide sequences were compared against IMGT/GENE-DB human TR gene sequences so that V and J genes could be assigned. In a later analysis, CDR3 sequences and most-parsimonious VDJ recombination scenarios were assigned using the TCRdist pipeline. In a later analysis, each TCR beta chain was defined by its CDR3 amino acid sequence together with its V-gene family, and reads lacking a unique V-gene family were excluded. As a way to deal with suspected cross-contamination and a sequencing artifact, a later analysis dropped approximately 590 nucleotide sequences that were highly shared and had low generation probability. For each public chain, a later analysis derived a clonal expansion index from normalized ranks of inferred template counts within each repertoire. Generation probabilities in a later analysis came from a VDJ recombination model fitted to out-of-frame rearrangements, and those results were checked against IGoR. A later analysis scored TCR-TCR, TCR-HLA and TCR-CMV co-occurrence with hypergeometric tests, applying a repertoire-size bias correction to TCR pairs. To estimate false discovery rates, a later analysis permuted the HLA or CMV assignments 20 times. A later analysis grouped co-occurring TCRs with DBSCAN, adding TCRdist sequence similarity when clustering within HLA-allele-positive subsets. Repertoires with fewer than 30,000 or more than 120,000 public chains were left out of co-occurrence clustering, as were a few repertoires with anomalous nucleotide sharing. This is the immuneACCESS table as TCRdb keeps it, with only in-frame sequences that have V and J called. A part of the clones is gone; compared with another copy, unresolved V genes explain less than half, and the rest is unexplained. The D gene and trimming were derived from the DNA, and the V and J assignments and clone size from that table. Here the sample has nearly 110,000 clones; over 60% occur a single time. Around 6.4% of the sample is held by the ten biggest clonotypes.

Note on this clone: This receptor's antigen is unknown. No clone much larger than this one lies a single base away; base qualities are absent.

This receptor was identified in a woman between 50 and 59 years old in good health and CMV-seropositive. The sequence is built from TRBV27 and TRBJ2-3; 7 junctional bases match TRBD1. Sequenced: PBMCs. The nucleotide sequence is given as TGTGCCAGCAGTTACAGGGGAAGAGGAGATACGCAGTATTTT. Translated, this gives CASSYRGRGDTQYF.